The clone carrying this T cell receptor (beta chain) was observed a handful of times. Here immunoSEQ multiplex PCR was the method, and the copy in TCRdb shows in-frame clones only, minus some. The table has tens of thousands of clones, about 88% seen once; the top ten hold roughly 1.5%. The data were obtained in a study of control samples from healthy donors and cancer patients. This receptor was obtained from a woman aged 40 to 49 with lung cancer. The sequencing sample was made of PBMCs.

The CDR3 here is CASSWTGDANQPQHF. CDR3 DNA sequence: TGTGCCAGCAGCTGGACAGGGGACGCTAATCAGCCCCAGCATTTT. V is TRBV5-5 and J is TRBJ1-5; 9 bases are a match to TRBD1. The CDR3 covers 15 residues. J lost 4 bases, V lost 3 bases, and 5 bases had no gene match. Looked up from germline, CDR1 is SGHKS and CDR2 is YYEKEE (reference sequence).